This T cell receptor beta chain is drawn from a study of blood T cell repertoires in COVID-19. Profiling relied on immunoSEQ multiplex PCR, and the TCRdb table lists in-frame clones only, not all of them. Among approximately 260,000 clones listed, more than 60% were seen once. What was sequenced was peripheral blood. This sequence originates from a woman aged 40 to 50 with active or convalescent COVID-19.

The CDR3 sequence: CASSLAGADQPQHF. The CDR3 coding sequence is TGTGCCAGCAGCTTAGCAGGGGCGGATCAGCCCCAGCATTTT. The chain links TRBV11-2 to TRBJ1-5, with D possibly being TRBD1 (6 bases). Trimming cost V 1 base and J 5 bases, with 9 bases left between them. Per the germline V gene, CDR1 is SGHAT and CDR2 is FQNNGV. The CDR3 spans 14 residues. Combining the CDR3 with reference TRBV11-2 and TRBJ1-5 gives the whole variable domain EAGVAQSPRYKIIEKRQSVAFWCNPISGHATLYWYQQILGQGPKLLIQFQNNGVVDDSQLPKDRFSAERLKGVDSTLKIQPAKLEDSAVYLCASSLAGADQPQHFGDGTRLSIL.